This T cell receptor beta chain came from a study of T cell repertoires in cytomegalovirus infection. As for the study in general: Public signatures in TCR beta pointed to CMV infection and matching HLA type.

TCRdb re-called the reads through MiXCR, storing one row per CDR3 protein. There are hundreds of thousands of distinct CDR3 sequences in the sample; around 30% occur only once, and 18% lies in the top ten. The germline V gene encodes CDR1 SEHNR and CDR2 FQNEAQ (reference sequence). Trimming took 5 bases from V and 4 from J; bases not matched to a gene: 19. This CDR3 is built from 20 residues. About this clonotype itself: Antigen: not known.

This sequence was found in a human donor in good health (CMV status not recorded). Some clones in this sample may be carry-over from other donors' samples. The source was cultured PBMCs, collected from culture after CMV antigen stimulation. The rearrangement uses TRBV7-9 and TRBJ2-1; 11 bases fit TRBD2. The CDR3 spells CASSPRWASGRTYRYNEQFF. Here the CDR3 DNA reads TGTGCCAGCAGCCCCCGTTGGGCTAGCGGGAGGACCTATCGATACAATGAGCAGTTCTTC.